This TCR beta chain was captured by sequencing in a study of blood T cell repertoires in COVID-19. Overall study context: COVID-19 samples, acute and convalescent, were from the United States, Italy and Spain. In each case, the material was cDNA or gDNA derived from T cells, B-cell-depleted T cells, or PBMCs.

This CDR3 region has 15 residues. The germline V and J ends were trimmed by 5 bases and 9 bases, with 20 bases remaining between them. Germline V gene lookup returns CDR1 SGHVS and CDR2 FQNEAQ. Under the authors' procedure: Amplification with reference gene primers provided the estimates of nucleated cell counts. Libraries were prepared by immunoSEQ multiplex PCR; TCRdb keeps only in-frame clonotypes and omits some of them. The V and J calls and clone size were taken over from that table, and D and trimming were inferred from the DNA. Of about 260,000 clones in the sample, 75% to 90% were seen once. This clone was seen just once.

The receptor's source is a human donor in a cohort sampled during active COVID-19. The specimen sequenced was peripheral blood. J is TRBJ1-5 and V is TRBV7-8; D is perhaps TRBD1 (6 bases). The CDR3 nucleotides read TGTGCCAGCAGCCTAGGTGGGGGCCGGGGTGGGCCCCAGCATTTT. This codes for CASSLGGGRGGPQHF.